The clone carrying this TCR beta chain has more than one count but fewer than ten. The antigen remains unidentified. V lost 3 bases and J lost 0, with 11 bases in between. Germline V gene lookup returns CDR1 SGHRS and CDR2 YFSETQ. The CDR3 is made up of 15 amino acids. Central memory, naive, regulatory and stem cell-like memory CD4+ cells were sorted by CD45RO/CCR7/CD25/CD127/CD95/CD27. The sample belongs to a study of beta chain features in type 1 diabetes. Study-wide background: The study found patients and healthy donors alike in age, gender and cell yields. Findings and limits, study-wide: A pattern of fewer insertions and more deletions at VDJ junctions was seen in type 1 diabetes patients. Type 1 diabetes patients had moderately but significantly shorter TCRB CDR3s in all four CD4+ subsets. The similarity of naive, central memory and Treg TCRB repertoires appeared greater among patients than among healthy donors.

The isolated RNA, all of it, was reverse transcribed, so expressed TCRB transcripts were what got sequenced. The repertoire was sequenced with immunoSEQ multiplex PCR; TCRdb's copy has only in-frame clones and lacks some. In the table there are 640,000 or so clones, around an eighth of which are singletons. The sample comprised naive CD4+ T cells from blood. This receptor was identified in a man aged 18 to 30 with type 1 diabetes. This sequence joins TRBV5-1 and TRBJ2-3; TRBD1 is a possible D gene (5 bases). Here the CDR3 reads CASSSAGSSTDTQYF. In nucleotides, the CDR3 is TGCGCCAGCAGCTCCGCAGGGTCTAGCACAGATACGCAGTATTTT.